This is a list of T cell receptor beta chains from one sample in a study of shared clonotypes between healthy human individuals. TCRdb keeps only in-frame clones here, not all; method: immunoSEQ multiplex PCR. Here the sample spans about 2.4 million clones, over 85% being singletons. Sequences were obtained from naive CD4+ T cells from PBMCs. The receptor source for this set is a man younger than 35 in good health. Some clones in this sample may be carry-over from other donors' samples. Both conserved end residues are part of each CDR3. Fields, in order: J gene, D gene, clone size, V gene, CDR3 DNA, CDR3 protein. The D gene is left open where the match is weak. Size is omitted from some rows. Given values are once, few, many or a class for expanded clones.

>TRBJ2-5|TRBD2|NA|TRBV11-2
TGTGCCAGCAGCTTGGGACTAGCGGAGGGGCTGGAGACCCAGTACTTC
CASSLGLAEGLETQYF
>TRBJ1-4|TRBD1|NA|TRBV6-6
TGTGCCAGCAGGGCGACAGGGGGCTCGACTAATGAAAAACTGTTTTTT
CASRATGGSTNEKLFF
>TRBJ2-5|NA|NA|TRBV2
TGTGCCAGCAAAGTCCAAGAGACCCAGTACTTC
CASKVQETQYF
>TRBJ2-1|TRBD2|NA|TRBV18
TGTGCCAGCTCCCACGCCGGGACTAGGGGCAATGAGCAGTTCTTC
CASSHAGTRGNEQFF
>TRBJ2-7|TRBD1|once|TRBV5-1
TGCGCCAGCAGCTTGCGACAGGGGGCCTCCTACGAGCAGTACTTC
CASSLRQGASYEQYF
>TRBJ2-7|TRBD1|NA|TRBV2
TGTGCCAGCGCGTATTCCGGGACAGGGTCCTACGAGCAGTACTTC
CASAYSGTGSYEQYF
>TRBJ2-1|TRBD2|NA|TRBV11-3
TGTGCCAGCAGCTTAGTGGTCAGCGGGAGCTACAATGAGCAGTTCTTC
CASSLVVSGSYNEQFF
>TRBJ2-2|TRBD2|once|TRBV2
TGTGCCAGCAGTGCCGGGAGGACTCCTAACACCGGGGAGCTGTTTTTT
CASSAGRTPNTGELFF
>TRBJ1-5|TRBD1|NA|TRBV7-2
TGTGCCAGCAGCCGACGCAGGGGGCAGGTCAATCAGCCCCAGCATTTT
CASSRRRGQVNQPQHF
>TRBJ1-5|TRBD1|few|TRBV18
TGTGCCAGCTCTCGAGGACAGGGTGTAACCCCTTATCAGCCCCAGCATTTT
CASSRGQGVTPYQPQHF
>TRBJ1-2|NA|NA|TRBV6-5
TGTGCCAGCAGTTACACCAGGGTTACGTTTAACTATGGCTACACCTTC
CASSYTRVTFNYGYTF
>TRBJ2-7|NA|NA|TRBV29-1
TGCAGCGCTGCCCTGGGGCCGAGGGGCTACGAGCAGTACTTC
CSAALGPRGYEQYF
>TRBJ2-2|NA|NA|TRBV7-9
TGTGCCAGCACCGAAACGGGGGACACCGGGGAGCTGTTTTTT
CASTETGDTGELFF
>TRBJ2-5|TRBD1|NA|TRBV7-6
TGTGCCAGCAGCCAGGACAGGGGGGACCAAGAGACCCAGTACTTC
CASSQDRGDQETQYF
>TRBJ2-6|NA|NA|TRBV18
TGTGCCAGCTCACCAGTTGCGGCTGGGGCCAACGTCCTGACTTTC
CASSPVAAGANVLTF
>TRBJ1-1|NA|NA|TRBV18
TGTGCCAGCTCACCACCATCGGGGCCCAGGACTGAAGCTTTCTTT
CASSPPSGPRTEAFF
>TRBJ2-7|NA|NA|TRBV6-1
TGTGCCAGCATGGCAGGGGCCTCCTACGAGCAGTACTTC
CASMAGASYEQYF
>TRBJ2-2|NA|once|TRBV28
TGTGCCAGCAGTCTGGGGTTGATCGGGGAGCTGTTTTTT
CASSLGLIGELFF
>TRBJ1-2|NA|NA|TRBV7-8
TGTGCCAGCAGCTTCGGCAGGGATTATGGCTACACCTTC
CASSFGRDYGYTF
>TRBJ2-5|TRBD1|NA|TRBV30
TGTGCCTGGACATACAGGGGGCGCGGACAAAGCGGGACCCAGTACTTC
CAWTYRGRGQSGTQYF
>TRBJ2-4|NA|NA|TRBV14
TGTGCCAGCAGCCTCACGTGGGGTACCAAAAACATTCAGTACTTC
CASSLTWGTKNIQYF
>TRBJ1-2|NA|once|TRBV27
TGTGCCAGCAGTTCTAGACAGGCCAGGGGCTATGGCTACACCTTC
CASSSRQARGYGYTF
>TRBJ1-1|NA|NA|TRBV7-2
TGTGCCAGCAGCTACTACACAGGGTCCACTGAAGCTTTCTTT
CASSYYTGSTEAFF
>TRBJ2-2|NA|few|TRBV5-1
TGCGCCAGCAGCGAAGGACAGCGGGGGGAGCTGTTTTTT
CASSEGQRGELFF
>TRBJ1-2|TRBD1|NA|TRBV11-2
TGTGCCAGCACCACACGTTCCTACAGGGGTGACTATGGCTACACCTTC
CASTTRSYRGDYGYTF
>TRBJ2-5|TRBD1|NA|TRBV5-1
TGCGCCAGCAGCTTGGCTGGACAGGGGAATTTTGAGCAGTACTTC
CASSLAGQGNFEQYF
>TRBJ2-1|NA|NA|TRBV28
TGTGCCAGCACCAACCCCCAGAGGTCATTGTTCTTC
CASTNPQRSLFF
>TRBJ1-3|TRBD1|NA|TRBV7-9
TGTGCCAGCAGCTTACCTCAGGGGGCGCTTTCGTTTGGAAACACCATATATTTT
CASSLPQGALSFGNTIYF
>TRBJ1-2|NA|NA|TRBV30
TGTGCCTGGAGGATGACAGGCTCCTATGGCTACACCTTC
CAWRMTGSYGYTF
>TRBJ1-5|NA|once|TRBV5-1
TGCGCCAGCAGCTTGGGTGGGACAAATAGCAATCAGCCCCAGCATTTT
CASSLGGTNSNQPQHF
>TRBJ2-7|NA|NA|TRBV28
TGTGCCAGCAGTTTTGGTGGACAGTTTTCCTACGAGCAGTACTTC
CASSFGGQFSYEQYF
>TRBJ1-2|NA|few|TRBV1
TGCACCAGCAGCCAAGCAGGCTGTGGCTACACCTTC
CTSSQAGCGYTF
>TRBJ2-2|NA|NA|TRBV6-5
TGTGCCAGCTTCGACGGGGACGGGGAGCTGTTTTTT
CASFDGDGELFF
>TRBJ1-5|NA|NA|TRBV5-4
TGTGCCAGCAGCTTGTACTCGGACAGCACTCAGCCCCAGCATTTT
CASSLYSDSTQPQHF
>TRBJ1-1|NA|NA|TRBV9
TGTGCCAGCAGCGTGGGGCAGGGGTTCAACACTGAAGCTTTCTTT
CASSVGQGFNTEAFF
>TRBJ2-1|TRBD2|NA|TRBV18
TGTGCCAGCTCACCACTGGGTGGGGCGGGAGAAGAGAAAAATGAGCAGTTCTTC
CASSPLGGAGEEKNEQFF
>TRBJ1-6|NA|NA|TRBV4-1
TGCGCCAGCAGCCTAGCGTCGGTGGGGGAATGGTCACCCCTCCACTTT
CASSLASVGEWSPLHF
>TRBJ2-2|NA|once|TRBV29-1
TGCAGCGTTGCCAAGAATACCCCAGGGGCCTGGGGGACCGGGGAGCTGTTTTTT
CSVAKNTPGAWGTGELFF
>TRBJ1-5|NA|NA|TRBV28
TGTGCCAGCAGTGATTATCAGCCCCAGCATTTT
CASSDYQPQHF
>TRBJ1-4|TRBD1|once|TRBV28
TGTGCCAGCAGTTTCTCCGAGGGGGCCCCGTACGGAACTAATGAAAAACTGTTTTTT
CASSFSEGAPYGTNEKLFF
>TRBJ2-1|TRBD2|NA|TRBV29-1
TGCAGCGTGGTAGGACTAGCGGGAGGGGCCGGTGAGCAGTTCTTC
CSVVGLAGGAGEQFF
>TRBJ1-3|NA|once|TRBV11-2
TGTGCCAGCAGCTTAGGACCTACTTTCTCTGGAAACACCATATATTTT
CASSLGPTFSGNTIYF
>TRBJ2-1|NA|NA|TRBV27
TGTGCCAGCAGTTTATTTAGCGGTTCCTACAATGAGCAGTTCTTC
CASSLFSGSYNEQFF
>TRBJ1-2|TRBD1|NA|TRBV30
TGTGCCTGGAGTCCGGACAGGGGTGATGGCTACACCTTC
CAWSPDRGDGYTF
>TRBJ1-1|NA|few|TRBV6-1
TGTGCCAGCAGTGAAGCGGGACTTTATGGCACTGAAGCTTTCTTT
CASSEAGLYGTEAFF